Listed below are T cell receptor beta chains from one sample, sequenced in a study of regulatory T cells in long-lasting Graves disease. MiXCR, applied by TCRdb to the multiplex PCR reads, yields one record per CDR3 protein. The sample contains over 200,000 distinct CDR3 sequences, around a sixth of which appear only once. These records were also assigned to another study, of T cells in Graves' hyperthyroidism and ophthalmopathy.

Source: peripheral blood mononuclear cells (PBMCs), taken at new diagnosis, from a patient treated with antithyroid drugs. The source is a woman in her twenties or thirties with Graves disease. CDR3s include the opening cysteine and the closing phenylalanine or tryptophan. The D gene is left open where the match is weak. Clone size is shown for a subset of rows, as once, few, many or a class of expanded clone.

cdr3_nt: TGTGCCAGCAGCTTGACTGAGGGGGCGAACACTGAAGCTTTCTTT
cdr3_aa: CASSLTEGANTEAFF
j_call: TRBJ1-1
clone_size: many
d_call: TRBD1
v_call: TRBV7-9

cdr3_nt: TGTGCCAGCAGCTTAGACTACAGGGGTAACAACGAGCAGTACTTC
cdr3_aa: CASSLDYRGNNEQYF
j_call: TRBJ2-7
clone_size: many
d_call: TRBD1
v_call: TRBV7-9

cdr3_nt: TGTGCCAGCAGCATCACCCGGGACAGGGAAGCTTTCTTT
cdr3_aa: CASSITRDREAFF
j_call: TRBJ1-1
clone_size: many
d_call: TRBD1
v_call: TRBV6-1

cdr3_nt: TGTGCCAGTAGTGCCGGGACAGATTATGGCTACACCTTC
cdr3_aa: CASSAGTDYGYTF
j_call: TRBJ1-2
clone_size: many
d_call: TRBD1
v_call: TRBV19

cdr3_nt: TGTGCCAGCAGTTACTCCCGGAAAGCCAAAGCTTTCTTT
cdr3_aa: CASSYSRKAKAFF
j_call: TRBJ1-1
clone_size: many
d_call: .
v_call: TRBV6-5

cdr3_nt: TGTGCCAGCAGTTCGACGACAGGGAACTATGGCTACACCTTC
cdr3_aa: CASSSTTGNYGYTF
j_call: TRBJ1-2
clone_size: many
d_call: TRBD1
v_call: TRBV28

cdr3_nt: TGTGCCAGCAGCTTAGAAGGGCTCCTTTTACCCCTCCACTTT
cdr3_aa: CASSLEGLLLPLHF
j_call: TRBJ1-6
clone_size: .
d_call: .
v_call: TRBV7-2

cdr3_nt: TGCAGTGCTAACCCGGGACCACAAAACCAGTATTTT
cdr3_aa: CSANPGPQNQYF
j_call: TRBJ2-3
clone_size: many
d_call: .
v_call: TRBV20-1

cdr3_nt: TGTGCCAGCAGCTTAGTCGGACAGGGCCACTCGGGGCAGTACTTC
cdr3_aa: CASSLVGQGHSGQYF
j_call: TRBJ2-7
clone_size: .
d_call: TRBD1
v_call: TRBV7-9

cdr3_nt: TGTGCCAGCAGGGACTCCGAAGCGGGGAGCCAAGAGACCCAGTACTTC
cdr3_aa: CASRDSEAGSQETQYF
j_call: TRBJ2-5
clone_size: many
d_call: TRBD2
v_call: TRBV6-1

cdr3_nt: TGCGCCAGCAGCTTTCAGGGTGCAACTAATGAAAAACTGTTTTTT
cdr3_aa: CASSFQGATNEKLFF
j_call: TRBJ1-4
clone_size: many
d_call: .
v_call: TRBV5-1

cdr3_nt: TGTGCCAGCACTCTGAGACCGGGGCCGACGTCGGAAGCTTTCTTT
cdr3_aa: CASTLRPGPTSEAFF
j_call: TRBJ1-1
clone_size: many
d_call: .
v_call: TRBV12-3/TRBV12-4

cdr3_nt: TGCAGTGCGCTAGTGTACAATGAGCAGTTCTTC
cdr3_aa: CSALVYNEQFF
j_call: TRBJ2-1
clone_size: .
d_call: .
v_call: TRBV20-1

cdr3_nt: TGTGCCAGCAGTCCCGGGGAGCAAGAGACCCAGTACTTC
cdr3_aa: CASSPGEQETQYF
j_call: TRBJ2-5
clone_size: many
d_call: .
v_call: TRBV27

cdr3_nt: TGTGCCAGCAGCCTTGGGGAGATCTATGGCTACACCTTC
cdr3_aa: CASSLGEIYGYTF
j_call: TRBJ1-2
clone_size: many
d_call: .
v_call: TRBV3-1

cdr3_nt: TGTGCCACCAGCAGAGAAACAGGGTATGGCTACACCTTC
cdr3_aa: CATSRETGYGYTF
j_call: TRBJ1-2
clone_size: .
d_call: .
v_call: TRBV15

cdr3_nt: TGTGCCAGCAGGGATACCGGGACAGCAAACTATGGCTACACCTTC
cdr3_aa: CASRDTGTANYGYTF
j_call: TRBJ1-2
clone_size: many
d_call: TRBD1
v_call: TRBV6-1

cdr3_nt: TGTGCCAGCAGCTTAGAAAGAACAGGGACATATACGCAGTATTTT
cdr3_aa: CASSLERTGTYTQYF
j_call: TRBJ2-3
clone_size: .
d_call: .
v_call: TRBV7-2

cdr3_nt: TGCAGTGCCCAGGGGTCCGACGCTGAAGCTTTCTTT
cdr3_aa: CSAQGSDAEAFF
j_call: TRBJ1-1
clone_size: many
d_call: .
v_call: TRBV20-1

cdr3_nt: TGTGCCAAAAGGGGGGCTAGCGAGTGCAATGAGCAGTTCTTC
cdr3_aa: CAKRGASECNEQFF
j_call: TRBJ2-1
clone_size: many
d_call: .
v_call: TRBV6-4

cdr3_nt: TGTGCCAGCAGCTTAAGGGAGGGACTAGCGATGAACACCGGGGAGCTGTTTTTT
cdr3_aa: CASSLREGLAMNTGELFF
j_call: TRBJ2-2
clone_size: many
d_call: TRBD2
v_call: TRBV7-3

cdr3_nt: TGTGCTAGCAGCACCAGCGGGGGATCAGATACGCAGTATTTT
cdr3_aa: CASSTSGGSDTQYF
j_call: TRBJ2-3
clone_size: .
d_call: TRBD2
v_call: TRBV7-7

cdr3_nt: TGTGCCACCAGTAGCTCCAGGGACAATGAGCAGTTCTTC
cdr3_aa: CATSSSRDNEQFF
j_call: TRBJ2-1
clone_size: many
d_call: .
v_call: TRBV24-1

cdr3_nt: TGTGCCAGCAGCGTAGGCTGGGACACCGGGCAGTTCTTC
cdr3_aa: CASSVGWDTGQFF
j_call: TRBJ2-1
clone_size: many
d_call: .
v_call: TRBV9

cdr3_nt: TGTGCCAGCAGCTTAACTCCAGGGGCGAATTCACCCCTCCACTTT
cdr3_aa: CASSLTPGANSPLHF
j_call: TRBJ1-6
clone_size: many
d_call: .
v_call: TRBV7-2

cdr3_nt: TGTGCCAGCAGCTTCCCCTTCGAACTAGCGGGAGGGACCCAGTACTTC
cdr3_aa: CASSFPFELAGGTQYF
j_call: TRBJ2-5
clone_size: .
d_call: TRBD2
v_call: TRBV7-9

cdr3_nt: TGTGCCAGCAGCTTTCCGGGCGGAAACACCATATATTTT
cdr3_aa: CASSFPGGNTIYF
j_call: TRBJ1-3
clone_size: many
d_call: .
v_call: TRBV11-2

cdr3_nt: TGTGCCAGCAGCTCTGGGAGGACAGGGCCCTCCTACAATGAGCAGTTCTTC
cdr3_aa: CASSSGRTGPSYNEQFF
j_call: TRBJ2-1
clone_size: once
d_call: TRBD1
v_call: TRBV5-8

cdr3_nt: TGCAGTGCTAGGAGAGGCTACGAAGAGACCCAGTACTTC
cdr3_aa: CSARRGYEETQYF
j_call: TRBJ2-5
clone_size: many
d_call: .
v_call: TRBV20-1

cdr3_nt: TGTGCCAGCAGCCCAGGCTTCGCGACAGGGAAGGCGGGTAACTATGGCTACACCTTC
cdr3_aa: CASSPGFATGKAGNYGYTF
j_call: TRBJ1-2
clone_size: few
d_call: TRBD1
v_call: TRBV3-1

cdr3_nt: TGCAGTGCAACTAGCGGGGGGCAGACAGATACGCAGTATTTT
cdr3_aa: CSATSGGQTDTQYF
j_call: TRBJ2-3
clone_size: many
d_call: TRBD2
v_call: TRBV20-1

cdr3_nt: TGTGCCAGCAGCCGCCATGCGGCTAGCGGGAGCGGGGAGCTGTTTTTT
cdr3_aa: CASSRHAASGSGELFF
j_call: TRBJ2-2
clone_size: many
d_call: TRBD2
v_call: TRBV7-3

cdr3_nt: TGTGCCAGCAGTGAAGCATCAGGGGGCAATGAGCAGTTCTTC
cdr3_aa: CASSEASGGNEQFF
j_call: TRBJ2-1
clone_size: .
d_call: TRBD1
v_call: TRBV6-2/TRBV6-3

cdr3_nt: TGTGCCAGTAGTATTTCCGTGGGGCAGGGCCTATATGGCTACACCTTC
cdr3_aa: CASSISVGQGLYGYTF
j_call: TRBJ1-2
clone_size: few
d_call: .
v_call: TRBV19

cdr3_nt: TGTGCCAGCAGTTTATCTGGGTTCGCTGAAAAACTGTTTTTT
cdr3_aa: CASSLSGFAEKLFF
j_call: TRBJ1-4
clone_size: many
d_call: .
v_call: TRBV27

cdr3_nt: TGTGCCAGCAGTGTTGGAGGAATCGATGGCTACACCTTC
cdr3_aa: CASSVGGIDGYTF
j_call: TRBJ1-2
clone_size: many
d_call: .
v_call: TRBV6-1

cdr3_nt: TGCAGCGTTGAAGATCTGAGCTACGAGCAGTACTTC
cdr3_aa: CSVEDLSYEQYF
j_call: TRBJ2-7
clone_size: few
d_call: .
v_call: TRBV29-1

cdr3_nt: TGTGCCAGCTCCCCACAGGGTACGAACACCGGGGAGCTGTTTTTT
cdr3_aa: CASSPQGTNTGELFF
j_call: TRBJ2-2
clone_size: many
d_call: .
v_call: TRBV18

cdr3_nt: TGTGCCAGCAGTTGGATGCCCGGGGAGCTGTTTTTT
cdr3_aa: CASSWMPGELFF
j_call: TRBJ2-2
clone_size: .
d_call: .
v_call: TRBV6-2/TRBV6-3

cdr3_nt: TGTGCCAGCTCCGACAGGGGCAGCACAGATACGCAGTATTTT
cdr3_aa: CASSDRGSTDTQYF
j_call: TRBJ2-3
clone_size: many
d_call: TRBD1
v_call: TRBV10-3